This T cell receptor (beta chain) was documented in a study of T-cell reconstitution after alpha-beta-depleted transplantation in children. Preparation of the TCRbeta library involved a method that used unique molecular identifiers. TCRdb reprocessed the PCR reads with MiXCR, giving one entry per CDR3 protein. The sample has about 610,000 distinct CDR3 sequences, under 12% seen once; the top ten hold roughly 4%. CDR1 and CDR2 from the germline V gene are SGHTA and FQGNSA. The CDR3 loop spans 15 amino acids. V shed 7 bases and J shed 0 bases, with 10 bases lying between them. This clonotype has more than one count but fewer than ten.

V is TRBV7-2 and J is TRBJ1-6, with D hard to call. The TCR originated in a human donor who donated a stem cell graft to a child with acute myeloid leukemia. The material sequenced was PBMCs from the stem cell graft donor, taken from the stem cell graft. The CDR3 reads CASISQSSYNSPLHF. In DNA, the CDR3 is TGTGCCAGCATCTCACAGAGCTCCTATAATTCACCCCTCCACTTT.